Shown below are 14 T cell receptor beta chains from a single sample sequenced in a study of response to subunit inactivated influenza vaccine. TCRdb recomputed calls from the RT-PCR reads with MiXCR, one row per CDR3 protein. The data contain roughly 620,000 distinct CDR3 sequences, roughly 12% of them singletons. This same sample was also taken into another study, of T cells expressing NK-cell markers. That study reports: The cDNA for TCR beta came from 5'RACE template switching with UMIs.

The source was PBMCs from blood, collected on the day of vaccination. The receptor set was obtained from a man in his fifties who received an inactivated influenza vaccine.

This clonotype was picked up many times. This chain joins TRBV20-1 and TRBJ2-2; 9 bases match TRBD2. CDR3 length: 15 residues. The V segment lost 6 bases and the J segment 2 bases; nucleotides outside the gene matches: 7. In germline, CDR1 is DFQATT, CDR2 SNEGSKA (reference sequence). The CDR3 sequence is CSAPLAGVNTGELFF. DNA for the CDR3: TGCAGTGCCCCCTTAGCGGGAGTAAACACCGGGGAGCTGTTTTTT.

A few counts support this clonotype. V usage is TRBV6-1 and J usage is TRBJ1-1, with 8 bases that match TRBD1. With V trimmed by 7 bases and J by 5 bases, 6 bases remained unmatched. The CDR3 contains 13 residues. Per germline, CDR1 MNHNS and CDR2 SASEGT. The CDR3 DNA follows: TGTGCCAGCAACAAACAGGGGGGAACTGAAGCTTTCTTT. Its translation: CASNKQGGTEAFF.

The rearrangement joins TRBV4-2 to TRBJ2-3; TRBD2 matches at 9 bases. The CDR3 runs to 17 residues. J lost 6 bases, V lost 1 base, and 11 bases had no gene match. CDR1 and CDR2 (germline): LGHNA, YNFKEQ. The CDR3 reads CASSQGNSGGRADTQYF. The CDR3, as DNA: TGTGCCAGCAGCCAAGGAAATAGCGGGGGCCGCGCGGATACGCAGTATTTT.

This clonotype was counted a few times. V is TRBV4-3 and J is TRBJ2-7, with 7 bases aligning to TRBD1. The CDR3 extends over 16 amino acids. The J segment lost 3 bases and the V segment lost 0 bases, leaving 8 bases of the junction unmatched. From germline, CDR1 is LGHNA and CDR2 YSLEER. In DNA form, the CDR3 reads TGCGCCAGCAGCCAAGATCGGTACAGACAGGGCTACGAGCAGTACTTC. It translates to CASSQDRYRQGYEQYF.

This clonotype was picked up a small number of times. The chain combines TRBV5-1 with TRBJ1-4; TRBD1 aligns across 10 bases. V dropped 7 bases and J dropped 6; count of bases not matched to a gene: 3. The CDR3 sequence is 13 residues long. CDR1 is SGHRS and CDR2 is YFSETQ in the germline V gene. This chain's CDR3 is CASAGTGDEKLFF. CDR3 sequence (DNA): TGCGCCAGCGCCGGGACAGGGGATGAAAAACTGTTTTTT. Variable domain in full (rest from reference TRBV5-1 and TRBJ1-4): KAGVTQTPRYLIKTRGQQVTLSCSPISGHRSVSWYQQTPGQGLQFLFEYFSETQRNKGNFPGRFSGRQFSNSRSEMNVSTLELGDSALYLCASAGTGDEKLFFGSGTQLSVL.

Points on this clonotype: A much larger clonotype is one base distant, so this may be a read error. The chain carries TRBV6-5 and TRBJ2-3, with 8 positions matching TRBD2. Per the germline V gene, CDR1 is MNHEY and CDR2 is SVGAGI. The CDR3 sequence is 16 residues long. The CDR3 sequence is CATSYSSGGSTDTQYF. The CDR3 nucleotides read TGTGCCACCAGTTACTCAAGCGGGGGAAGCACAGATACGCAGTATTTT.

The J gene is TRBJ1-4, the V gene TRBV5-1; possible D gene TRBD1, 6 bases. The CDR3 loop spans 15 amino acids. Germline CDR1 reads SGHRS; CDR2 reads YFSETQ. V lost 0 bases and J lost 8, with 14 bases in between. CDR3 bases: TGCGCCAGCAGCTTGGCGGGGACATCACGAGAAAAACTGTTTTTT. It codes for CASSLAGTSREKLFF. Variable domain in full (rest from reference TRBV5-1 and TRBJ1-4): KAGVTQTPRYLIKTRGQQVTLSCSPISGHRSVSWYQQTPGQGLQFLFEYFSETQRNKGNFPGRFSGRQFSNSRSEMNVSTLELGDSALYLCASSLAGTSREKLFFGSGTQLSVL.

This clonotype has a count of ten or more. V usage is TRBV4-3 and J usage is TRBJ2-3; 10 bases line up with TRBD2. CDR1 and CDR2 (germline): LGHNA, YSLEER. The V and J ends lost 0 bases and 7 bases, in that order; junction bases with no gene match: 10. The CDR3 extends over 17 amino acids. The DNA of the CDR3 is TGCGCCAGCAGCCAAGATAGGGCTAGCGGGAGATCAAATACGCAGTATTTT. This translates into CASSQDRASGRSNTQYF.

The table lists this clonotype with a few counts. This chain's CDR3 is CSAGGPREYEQYF. The CDR3, as DNA: TGCAGTGCTGGAGGGCCCAGGGAGTACGAGCAGTACTTC. This rearrangement joins TRBV20-1 to TRBJ2-7; D might be TRBD2 (6 bases). Between the trimmed V and J ends, which lost 5 bases and 4 bases, there was a span of 15 bases. The CDR3 is 13 residues long. Germline V gene data show CDR1 as DFQATT and CDR2 as SNEGSKA (reference sequence).

The V gene is TRBV11-2, the J gene TRBJ2-6; D call uncertain. The CDR3 totals 14 residues. Looked up from germline, CDR1 is SGHAT and CDR2 is FQNNGV. Deletions cut 6 bases from V and 0 bases from J, with 6 bases between. The CDR3 coding sequence is TGTGCCAGCAGGACTGACTCTGGGGCCAACGTCCTGACTTTC. This sequence encodes CASRTDSGANVLTF.

Only a few counts were recorded for this clonotype. The V call is TRBV5-5, the J call TRBJ2-7; 8 nucleotides align to TRBD1. The junction had 9 bases not matched to a gene; V was cut back by 3 bases and J by 4 bases. Germline values: CDR1 SGHKS, CDR2 YYEKEE (reference sequence). CDR3 length equals 15 residues. CDR3 sequence: CASSSTGTGPYEQYF. The CDR3 DNA reads as TGTGCCAGCAGCTCAACCGGGACAGGCCCTTACGAGCAGTACTTC.

This clonotype was recorded a few times. This chain joins TRBV12-3 or TRBV12-4 and TRBJ2-5; possibly TRBD2 for D (6 bases). Between the trimmed V and J ends, which lost 5 bases and 4 bases, there was a span of 17 bases. The CDR3 has 15 amino acids. The CDR3: CASSPQLAEGETQYF. CDR3 in DNA: TGTGCCAGCAGTCCGCAACTAGCAGAGGGAGAGACCCAGTACTTC.

V is TRBV28 and J is TRBJ2-7, with 8 positions matching TRBD1. The ends lost 6 bases at V and 1 base at J; junction bases unmatched: 5. In germline, CDR1 is MDHEN, CDR2 SYDVKM. The CDR3 extends over 14 amino acids. As DNA, the CDR3 is TGTGCCAGCAGCTCGGACAGGGCATCCTACGAGCAGTACTTC. Translation gives CASSSDRASYEQYF.

In this sample, this clonotype turned up a few times. The rearrangement uses TRBV24-1 and TRBJ2-2; 10 nucleotides match TRBD2. This CDR3 is built from 18 residues. The J segment lost 4 bases and the V segment lost 0 bases, leaving 7 bases of the junction unmatched. Germline CDR1 is KGHDR and CDR2 is SFDVKD. The CDR3 DNA is TGTGCCACCAGTGATTTGGCCCCTAGCGGGGGAGCCACCGGGGAGCTGTTTTTT. This gives the protein CATSDLAPSGGATGELFF.